This T cell receptor beta chain stems from a study of OX40 agonist ivuxolimab in advanced cancers. Study information: The dose-escalation cohort was around 83% male, with a mean age of about 58 years, ranging roughly 20 to 90. Study-wide results and caveats: CD8+ T cells were the subset that, on average, had more expanded clones than CD4+. Among the least clonally expanded were partial responders at 0.1-3.0 mg/kg.

This CDR3 contains 12 residues. Germline CDR1 reads SNHLY; CDR2 reads FYNNEI. The junction had 2 bases not matched to a gene; V was cut back by 5 bases and J by 7 bases. Method: immunoSEQ multiplex PCR; TCRdb's copy keeps in-frame clones and lacks some. The data contain 70,000 to 80,000 clones, about 84% of them singletons. On this clone: Antigen unknown.

The sequencing used CD4+ or CD8+ T cells sorted from blood, collected in a trial of the OX40 agonist ivuxolimab. V gene TRBV2 combines with J gene TRBJ1-5; TRBD1 matches at 7 bases. The clonotype comes from an adult with an advanced solid tumor such as melanoma, head and neck, liver or kidney cancer. CDR3 nucleotides: TGTGCCAGCAGTACAGGGGTGCAGCCCCAGCATTTT. It specifies CASSTGVQPQHF. Full variable domain (rest looked up from reference TRBV2 and TRBJ1-5): EPEVTQTPSHQVTQMGQEVILRCVPISNHLYFYWYRQILGQKVEFLVSFYNNEISEKSEIFDDQFSVERPDGSNFTLKIRSTKLEDSAMYFCASSTGVQPQHFGDGTRLSIL.